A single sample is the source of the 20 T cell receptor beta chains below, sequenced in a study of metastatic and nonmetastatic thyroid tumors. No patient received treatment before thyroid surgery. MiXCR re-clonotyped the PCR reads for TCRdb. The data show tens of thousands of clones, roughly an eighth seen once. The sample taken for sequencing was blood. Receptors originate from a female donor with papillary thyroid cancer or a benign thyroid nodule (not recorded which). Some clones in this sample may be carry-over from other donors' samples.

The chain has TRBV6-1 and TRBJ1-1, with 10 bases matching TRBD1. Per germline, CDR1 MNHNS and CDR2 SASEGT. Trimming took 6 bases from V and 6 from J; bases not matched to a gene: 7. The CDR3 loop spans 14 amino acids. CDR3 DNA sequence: TGTGCCAGCAGGGGGGGGGACAGGGGTGCTGAAGCTTTCTTT. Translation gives CASRGGDRGAEAFF.

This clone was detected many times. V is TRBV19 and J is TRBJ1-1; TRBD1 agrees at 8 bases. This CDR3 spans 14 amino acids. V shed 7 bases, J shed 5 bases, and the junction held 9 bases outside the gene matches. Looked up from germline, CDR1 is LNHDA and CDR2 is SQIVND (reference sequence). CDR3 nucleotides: TGTGCCAGTACCTCGGCAGGGGGCAGGACTGAAGCTTTCTTT. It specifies CASTSAGGRTEAFF.

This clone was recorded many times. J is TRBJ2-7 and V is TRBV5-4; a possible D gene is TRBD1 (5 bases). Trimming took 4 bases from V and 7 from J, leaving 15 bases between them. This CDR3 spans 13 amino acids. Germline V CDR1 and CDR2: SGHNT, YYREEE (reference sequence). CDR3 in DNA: TGTGCCAGCAGCCTCGACAGCAATCGGGAGCAGTACTTC. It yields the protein CASSLDSNREQYF. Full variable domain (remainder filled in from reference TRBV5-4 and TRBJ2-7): ETGVTQSPTHLIKTRGQQVTLRCSSQSGHNTVSWYQQALGQGPQFIFQYYREEENGRGNFPPRFSGLQFPNYSSELNVNALELDDSALYLCASSLDSNREQYFGPGTRLTVT.

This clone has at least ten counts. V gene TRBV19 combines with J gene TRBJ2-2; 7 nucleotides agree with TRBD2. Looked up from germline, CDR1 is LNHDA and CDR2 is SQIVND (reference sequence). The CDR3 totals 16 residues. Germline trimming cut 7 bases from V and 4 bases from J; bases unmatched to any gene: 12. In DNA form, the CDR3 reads TGTGCCAGTACCCCCTCACCGGGACTACTCACCGGGGAGCTGTTTTTT. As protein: CASTPSPGLLTGELFF.

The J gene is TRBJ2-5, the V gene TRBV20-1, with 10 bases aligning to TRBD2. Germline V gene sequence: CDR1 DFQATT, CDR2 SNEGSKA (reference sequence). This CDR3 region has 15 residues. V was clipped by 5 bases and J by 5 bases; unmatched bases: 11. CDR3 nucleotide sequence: TGCAGTGCTCATAGCGGGAGGACCGGGTGGGAGACCCAGTACTTC. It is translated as CSAHSGRTGWETQYF.

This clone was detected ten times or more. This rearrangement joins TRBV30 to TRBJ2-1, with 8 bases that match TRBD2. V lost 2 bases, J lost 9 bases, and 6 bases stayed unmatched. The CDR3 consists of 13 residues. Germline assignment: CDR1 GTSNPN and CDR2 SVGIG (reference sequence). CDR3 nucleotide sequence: TGTGCCTGGAGTAGCGGGAGCCGCTTTGAGCAGTTCTTC. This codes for CAWSSGSRFEQFF.

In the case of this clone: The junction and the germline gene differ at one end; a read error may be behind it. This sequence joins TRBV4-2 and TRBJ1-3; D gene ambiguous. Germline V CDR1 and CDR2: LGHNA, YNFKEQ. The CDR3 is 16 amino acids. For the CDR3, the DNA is TGTGCTAGCATCCAAGAACGGGTCCACTCTGGAAACACCATATATTTT. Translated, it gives CASIQERVHSGNTIYF.

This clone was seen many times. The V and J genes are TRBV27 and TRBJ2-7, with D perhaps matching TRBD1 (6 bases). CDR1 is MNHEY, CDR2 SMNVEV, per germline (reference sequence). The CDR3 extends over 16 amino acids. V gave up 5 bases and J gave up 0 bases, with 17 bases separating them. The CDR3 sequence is CASSPRTGRSSYEQYF. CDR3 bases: TGTGCCAGCAGTCCCCGCACAGGGAGAAGCTCCTACGAGCAGTACTTC.

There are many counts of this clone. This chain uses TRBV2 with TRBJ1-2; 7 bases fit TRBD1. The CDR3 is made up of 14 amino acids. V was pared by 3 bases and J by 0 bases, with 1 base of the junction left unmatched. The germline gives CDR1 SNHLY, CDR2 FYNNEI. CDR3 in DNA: TGTGCCAGCAGTGATCAGGGGGCTAACTATGGCTACACCTTC. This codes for CASSDQGANYGYTF.

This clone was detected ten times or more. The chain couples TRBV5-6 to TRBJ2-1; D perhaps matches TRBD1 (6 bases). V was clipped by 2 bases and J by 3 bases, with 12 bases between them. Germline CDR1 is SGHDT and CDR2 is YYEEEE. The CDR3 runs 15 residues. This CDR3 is CASSFVDRHYNEQFF. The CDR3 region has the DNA TGTGCCAGCAGCTTTGTGGACAGACACTACAATGAGCAGTTCTTC.

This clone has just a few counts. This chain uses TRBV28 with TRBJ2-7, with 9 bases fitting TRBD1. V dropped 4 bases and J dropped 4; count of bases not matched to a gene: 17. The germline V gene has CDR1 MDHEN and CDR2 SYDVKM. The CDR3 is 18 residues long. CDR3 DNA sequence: TGTGCCAGCAGTTCCTCCTCAGGGAAGACAGGGGGGGGATACGAGCAGTACTTC. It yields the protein CASSSSSGKTGGGYEQYF.

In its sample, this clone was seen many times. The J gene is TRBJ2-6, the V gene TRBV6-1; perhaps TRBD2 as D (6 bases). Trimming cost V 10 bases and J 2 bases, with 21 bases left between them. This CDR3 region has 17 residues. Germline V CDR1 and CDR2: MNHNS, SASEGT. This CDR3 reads CATTRGTGRTGANVLTF. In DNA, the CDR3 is TGTGCCACCACTCGGGGGACGGGGAGGACTGGGGCCAACGTCCTGACTTTC.

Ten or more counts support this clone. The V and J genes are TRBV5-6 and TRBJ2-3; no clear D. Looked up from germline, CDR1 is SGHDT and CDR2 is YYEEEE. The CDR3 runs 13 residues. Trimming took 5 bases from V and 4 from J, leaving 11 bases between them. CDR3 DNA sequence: TGTGCCAGCAGTTTTAAGACGTCAGATACGCAGTATTTT. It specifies CASSFKTSDTQYF.

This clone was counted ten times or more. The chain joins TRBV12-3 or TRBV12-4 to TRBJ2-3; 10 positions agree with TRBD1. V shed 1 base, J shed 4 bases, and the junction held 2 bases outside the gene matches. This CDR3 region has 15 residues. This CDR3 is CASSLETGGADTQYF. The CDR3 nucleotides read TGTGCCAGCAGTTTAGAGACAGGGGGCGCAGATACGCAGTATTTT.

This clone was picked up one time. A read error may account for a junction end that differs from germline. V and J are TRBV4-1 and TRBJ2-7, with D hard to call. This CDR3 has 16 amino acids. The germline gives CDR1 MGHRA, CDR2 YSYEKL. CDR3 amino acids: CANSQEAGHISYEQYF. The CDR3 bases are TGCGCCAACAGCCAAGAGGCTGGTCATATCTCCTACGAGCAGTACTTC.

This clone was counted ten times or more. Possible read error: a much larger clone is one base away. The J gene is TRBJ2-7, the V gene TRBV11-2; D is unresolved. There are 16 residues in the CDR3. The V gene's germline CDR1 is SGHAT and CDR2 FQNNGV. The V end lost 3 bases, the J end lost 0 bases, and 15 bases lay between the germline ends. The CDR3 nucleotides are TGTGCCAGCAGCTTCTCCCCCGTCCCCAACTCCTACGAGCAGTACTTC. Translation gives CASSFSPVPNSYEQYF.

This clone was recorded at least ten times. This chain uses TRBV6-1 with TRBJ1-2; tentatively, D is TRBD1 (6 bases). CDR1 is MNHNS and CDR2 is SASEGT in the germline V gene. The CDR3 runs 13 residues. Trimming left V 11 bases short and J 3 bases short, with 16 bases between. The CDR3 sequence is CAARGEGDYGYTF. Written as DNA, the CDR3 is TGTGCCGCGAGGGGGGAAGGTGACTATGGCTACACCTTC.

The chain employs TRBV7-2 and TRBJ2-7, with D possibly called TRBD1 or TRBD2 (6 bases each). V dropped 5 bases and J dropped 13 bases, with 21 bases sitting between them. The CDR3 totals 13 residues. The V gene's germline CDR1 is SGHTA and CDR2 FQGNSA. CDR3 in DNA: TGTGCCAGCAGCCCCCTTCGGGGGCAGTCTTCTTACTTC. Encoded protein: CASSPLRGQSSYF.

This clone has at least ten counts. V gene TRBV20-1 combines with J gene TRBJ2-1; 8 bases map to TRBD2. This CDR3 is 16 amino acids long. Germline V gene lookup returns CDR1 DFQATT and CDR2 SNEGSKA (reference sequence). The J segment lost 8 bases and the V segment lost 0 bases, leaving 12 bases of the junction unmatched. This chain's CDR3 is CSARDLQAGVSDEQFF. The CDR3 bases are TGCAGTGCTAGAGATCTCCAAGCGGGAGTTAGCGATGAGCAGTTCTTC.

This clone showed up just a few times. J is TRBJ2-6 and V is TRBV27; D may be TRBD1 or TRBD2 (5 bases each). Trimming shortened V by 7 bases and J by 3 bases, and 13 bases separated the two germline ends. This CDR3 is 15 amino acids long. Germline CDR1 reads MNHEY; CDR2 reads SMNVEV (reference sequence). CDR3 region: CASKTREYGANVLTF. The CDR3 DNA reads TGTGCCAGCAAGACCAGGGAGTATGGGGCCAACGTCCTGACTTTC.